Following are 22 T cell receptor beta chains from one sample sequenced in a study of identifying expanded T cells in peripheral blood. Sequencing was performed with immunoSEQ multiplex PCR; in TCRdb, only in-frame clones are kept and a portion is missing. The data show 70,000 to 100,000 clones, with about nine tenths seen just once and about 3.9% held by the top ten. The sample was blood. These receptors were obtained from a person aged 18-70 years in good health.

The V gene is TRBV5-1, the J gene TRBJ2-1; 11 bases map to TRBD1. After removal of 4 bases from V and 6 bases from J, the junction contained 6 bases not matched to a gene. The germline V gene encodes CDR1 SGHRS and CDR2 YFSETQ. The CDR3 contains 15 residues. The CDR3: CASSQWDRGSNEQFF. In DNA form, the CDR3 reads TGCGCCAGCAGCCAATGGGACAGGGGGAGCAATGAGCAGTTCTTC.

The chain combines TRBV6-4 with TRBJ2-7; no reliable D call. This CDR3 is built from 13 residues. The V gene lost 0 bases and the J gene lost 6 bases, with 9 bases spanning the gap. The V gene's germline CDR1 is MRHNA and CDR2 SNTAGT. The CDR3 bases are TGTGCCAGCAGTGACTCACGAGGCTCCGAGCAGTACTTC. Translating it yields CASSDSRGSEQYF.

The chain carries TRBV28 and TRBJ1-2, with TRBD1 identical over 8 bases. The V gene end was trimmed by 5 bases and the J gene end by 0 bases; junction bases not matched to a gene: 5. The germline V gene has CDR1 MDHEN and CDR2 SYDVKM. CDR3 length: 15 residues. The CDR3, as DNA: TGTGCCAGCAGTATCCAGGGGGCTCCTAACTATGGCTACACCTTC. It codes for CASSIQGAPNYGYTF.

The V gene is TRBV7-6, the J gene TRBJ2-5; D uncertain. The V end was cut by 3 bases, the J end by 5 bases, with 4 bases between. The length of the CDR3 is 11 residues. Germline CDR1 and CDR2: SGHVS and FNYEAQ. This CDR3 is CASSFGETQYF. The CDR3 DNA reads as TGTGCCAGCAGCTTTGGGGAGACCCAGTACTTC.

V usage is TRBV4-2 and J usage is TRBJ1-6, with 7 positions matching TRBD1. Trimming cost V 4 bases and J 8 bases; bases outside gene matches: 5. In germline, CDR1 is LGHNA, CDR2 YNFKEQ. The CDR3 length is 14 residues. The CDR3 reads CASSPDREHSPLHF. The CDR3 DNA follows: TGTGCCAGCAGCCCAGACAGGGAGCATTCACCCCTCCACTTT.

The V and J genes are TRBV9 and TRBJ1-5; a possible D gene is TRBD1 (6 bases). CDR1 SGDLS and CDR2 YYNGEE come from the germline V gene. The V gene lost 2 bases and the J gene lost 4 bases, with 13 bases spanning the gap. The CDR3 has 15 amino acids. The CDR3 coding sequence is TGTGCCAGCAGCGTCTCCCCAGGGGCGAATCAGCCCCAGCATTTT. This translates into CASSVSPGANQPQHF.

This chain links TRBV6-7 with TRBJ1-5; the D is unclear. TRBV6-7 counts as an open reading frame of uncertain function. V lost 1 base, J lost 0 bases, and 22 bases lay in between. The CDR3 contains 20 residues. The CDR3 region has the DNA TGTGCCAGCAGTTACTTCCCGACTTGGACCCCCAAGGATAGCAATCAGCCCCAGCATTTT. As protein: CASSYFPTWTPKDSNQPQHF.

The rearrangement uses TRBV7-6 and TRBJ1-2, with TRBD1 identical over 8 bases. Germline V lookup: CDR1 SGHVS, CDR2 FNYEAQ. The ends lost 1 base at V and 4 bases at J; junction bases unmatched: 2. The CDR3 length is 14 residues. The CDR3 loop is CASSLGTGFYGYTF. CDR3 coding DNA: TGTGCCAGCAGCTTAGGGACAGGGTTCTATGGCTACACCTTC. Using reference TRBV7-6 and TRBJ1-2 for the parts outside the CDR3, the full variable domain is GAGVSQSPRYKVTKRGQDVALRCDPISGHVSLYWYRQALGQGPEFLTYFNYEAQQDKSGLPNDRFSAERPEGSISTLTIQRTEQRDSAMYRCASSLGTGFYGYTFGSGTRLTVV.

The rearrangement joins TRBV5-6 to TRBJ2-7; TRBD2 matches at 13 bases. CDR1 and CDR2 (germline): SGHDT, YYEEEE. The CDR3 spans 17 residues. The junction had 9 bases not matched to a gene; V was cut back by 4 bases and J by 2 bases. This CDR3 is CASSHLRGTSGTYEQYF. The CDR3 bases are TGTGCCAGCAGCCATCTCAGGGGGACTAGCGGGACCTACGAGCAGTACTTC.

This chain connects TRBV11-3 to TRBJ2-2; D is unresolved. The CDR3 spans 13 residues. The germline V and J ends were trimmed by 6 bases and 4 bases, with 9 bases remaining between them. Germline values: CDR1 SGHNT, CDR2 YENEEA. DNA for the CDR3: TGTGCCAGCAGGCCCCGCGGCACCGGGGAGCTGTTTTTT. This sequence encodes CASRPRGTGELFF.

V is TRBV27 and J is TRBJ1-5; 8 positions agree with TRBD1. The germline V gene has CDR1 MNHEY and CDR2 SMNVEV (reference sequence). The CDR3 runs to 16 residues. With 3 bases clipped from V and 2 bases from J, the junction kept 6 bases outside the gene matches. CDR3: CASSFYRGDGNQPQHF. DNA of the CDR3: TGTGCCAGCAGTTTCTACAGGGGGGATGGCAATCAGCCCCAGCATTTT.

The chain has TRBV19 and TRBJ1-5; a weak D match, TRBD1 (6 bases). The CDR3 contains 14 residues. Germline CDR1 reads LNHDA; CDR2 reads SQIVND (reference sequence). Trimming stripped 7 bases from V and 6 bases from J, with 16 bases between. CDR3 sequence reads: CASTTGRGSQPQHF. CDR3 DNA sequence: TGTGCCAGTACAACCGGCAGGGGCAGTCAGCCCCAGCATTTT.

The CDR3: CAWSRITSGRYGDTQYF. For the CDR3, the DNA is TGTGCCTGGAGTCGAATAACTAGCGGAAGGTACGGAGATACGCAGTATTTT. The gene calls are TRBV30 and TRBJ2-3, with 8 bases aligning to TRBD2. V gave up 2 bases and J gave up 5 bases; unmatched junction bases: 15. CDR1 is GTSNPN and CDR2 is SVGIG in the germline V gene (reference sequence). The CDR3 length is 17 residues.

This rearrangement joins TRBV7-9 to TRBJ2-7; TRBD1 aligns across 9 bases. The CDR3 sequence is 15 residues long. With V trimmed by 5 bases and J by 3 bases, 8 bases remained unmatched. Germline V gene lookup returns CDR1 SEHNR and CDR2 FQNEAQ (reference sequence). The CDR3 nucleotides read TGTGCCAGCAGCCCCAGGACAGGGGTGCACTACGAGCAGTACTTC. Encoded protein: CASSPRTGVHYEQYF.

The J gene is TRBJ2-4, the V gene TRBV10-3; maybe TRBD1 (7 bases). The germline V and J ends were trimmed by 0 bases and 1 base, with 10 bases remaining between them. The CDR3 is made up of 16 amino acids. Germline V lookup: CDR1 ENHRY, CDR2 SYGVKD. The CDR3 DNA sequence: TGTGCCATCAGTGAGTCTCAGGGGGGCGCCAAAAACATTCAGTACTTC. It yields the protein CAISESQGGAKNIQYF.

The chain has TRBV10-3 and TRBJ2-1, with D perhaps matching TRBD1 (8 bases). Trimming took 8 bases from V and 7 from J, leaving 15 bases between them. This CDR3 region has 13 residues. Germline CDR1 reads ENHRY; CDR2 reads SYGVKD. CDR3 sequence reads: CAIGAQGGNEQFF. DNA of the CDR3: TGTGCCATCGGTGCACAGGGGGGGAATGAGCAGTTCTTC.

The CDR3 DNA follows: TGTGCCAGCAGCTTAATGGGTGACAGGGGGACGAATGAGCAGTTCTTC. Its translation: CASSLMGDRGTNEQFF. The chain joins TRBV7-9 to TRBJ2-1, with 9 bases aligning to TRBD1. CDR1 SEHNR and CDR2 FQNEAQ come from the germline V gene (reference sequence). The CDR3 runs to 16 residues. V shed 2 bases and J 7 bases; nucleotides not matched to a gene: 9. The complete variable domain, with remaining parts taken from reference TRBV7-9 and TRBJ2-1, reads DTGVSQNPRHKITKRGQNVTFRCDPISEHNRLYWYRQTLGQGPEFLTYFQNEAQLEKSRLLSDRFSAERPKGSFSTLEIQRTEQGDSAMYLCASSLMGDRGTNEQFFGPGTRLTVL.

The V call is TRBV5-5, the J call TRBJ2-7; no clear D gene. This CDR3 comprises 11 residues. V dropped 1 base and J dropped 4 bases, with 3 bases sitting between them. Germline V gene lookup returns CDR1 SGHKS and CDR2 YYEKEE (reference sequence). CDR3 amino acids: CASSLKYEQYF. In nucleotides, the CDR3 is TGTGCCAGCAGCTTGAAGTACGAGCAGTACTTC.

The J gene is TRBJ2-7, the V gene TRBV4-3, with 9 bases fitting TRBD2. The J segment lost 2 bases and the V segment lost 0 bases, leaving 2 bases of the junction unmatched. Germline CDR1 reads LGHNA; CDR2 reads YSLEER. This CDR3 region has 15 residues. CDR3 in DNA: TGCGCCAGCAGCCAAGATGCGGGAGGGCCCTACGAGCAGTACTTC. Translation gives CASSQDAGGPYEQYF.

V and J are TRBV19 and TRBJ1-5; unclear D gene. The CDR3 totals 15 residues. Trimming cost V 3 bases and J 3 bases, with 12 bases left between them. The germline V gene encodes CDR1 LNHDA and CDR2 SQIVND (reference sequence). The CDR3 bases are TGTGCCAGTAGTATCGTGAAGGGTCACAATCAGCCCCAGCATTTT. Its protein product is CASSIVKGHNQPQHF. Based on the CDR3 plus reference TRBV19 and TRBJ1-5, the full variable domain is DGGITQSPKYLFRKEGQNVTLSCEQNLNHDAMYWYRQDPGQGLRLIYYSQIVNDFQKGDIAEGYSVSREKKESFPLTVTSAQKNPTAFYLCASSIVKGHNQPQHFGDGTRLSIL.

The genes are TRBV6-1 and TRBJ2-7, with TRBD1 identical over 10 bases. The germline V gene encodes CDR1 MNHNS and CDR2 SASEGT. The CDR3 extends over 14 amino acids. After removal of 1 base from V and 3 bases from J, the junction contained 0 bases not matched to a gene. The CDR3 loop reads CASSEGTGGYEQYF. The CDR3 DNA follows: TGTGCCAGCAGTGAAGGGACAGGGGGCTACGAGCAGTACTTC.

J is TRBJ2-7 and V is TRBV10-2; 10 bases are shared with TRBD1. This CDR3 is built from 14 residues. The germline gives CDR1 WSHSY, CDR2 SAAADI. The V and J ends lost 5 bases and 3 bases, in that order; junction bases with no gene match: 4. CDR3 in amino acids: CASSPTGGGYEQYF. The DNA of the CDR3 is TGCGCCAGCAGTCCGACAGGGGGCGGCTACGAGCAGTACTTC.